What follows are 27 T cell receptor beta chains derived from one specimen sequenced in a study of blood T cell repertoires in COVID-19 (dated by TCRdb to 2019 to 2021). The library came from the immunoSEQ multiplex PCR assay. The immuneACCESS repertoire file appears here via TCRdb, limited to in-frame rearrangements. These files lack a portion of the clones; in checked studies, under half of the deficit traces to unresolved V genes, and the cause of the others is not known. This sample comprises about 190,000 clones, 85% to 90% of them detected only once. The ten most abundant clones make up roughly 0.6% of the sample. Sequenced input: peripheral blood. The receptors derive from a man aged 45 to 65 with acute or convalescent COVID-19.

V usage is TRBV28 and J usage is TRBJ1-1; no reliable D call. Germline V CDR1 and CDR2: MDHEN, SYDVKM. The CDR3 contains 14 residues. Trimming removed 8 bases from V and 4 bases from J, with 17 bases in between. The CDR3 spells CASSGGQAVTEAFF. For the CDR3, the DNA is TGTGCCAGCTCCGGAGGGCAGGCAGTCACTGAAGCTTTCTTT.

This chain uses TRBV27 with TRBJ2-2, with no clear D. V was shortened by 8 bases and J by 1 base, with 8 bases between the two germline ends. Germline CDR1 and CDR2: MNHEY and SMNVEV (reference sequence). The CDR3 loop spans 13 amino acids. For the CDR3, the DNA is TGTGCCAGCGGTACAATGAACACCGGGGAGCTGTTTTTT. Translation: CASGTMNTGELFF.

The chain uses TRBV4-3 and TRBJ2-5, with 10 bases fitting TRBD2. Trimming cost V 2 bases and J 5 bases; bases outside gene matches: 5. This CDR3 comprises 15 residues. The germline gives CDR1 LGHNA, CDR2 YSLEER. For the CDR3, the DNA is TGCGCCAGCAGCCAACTAGCGGGGGTTAGGGAGACCCAGTACTTC. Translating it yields CASSQLAGVRETQYF.

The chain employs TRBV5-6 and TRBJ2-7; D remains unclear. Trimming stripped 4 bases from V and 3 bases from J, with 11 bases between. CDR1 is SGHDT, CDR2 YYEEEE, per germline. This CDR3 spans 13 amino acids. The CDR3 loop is CASSLTRNYEQYV. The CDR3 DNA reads TGTGCCAGCAGCCTGACGAGGAACTACGAGCAGTACGTC.

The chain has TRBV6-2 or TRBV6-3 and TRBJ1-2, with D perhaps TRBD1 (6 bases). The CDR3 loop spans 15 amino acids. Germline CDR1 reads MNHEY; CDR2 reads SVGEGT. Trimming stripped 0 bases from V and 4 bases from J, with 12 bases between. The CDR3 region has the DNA TGTGCCAGCAGTTACTCGATCAACAGGGCCTATGGCTACACCTTC. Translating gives CASSYSINRAYGYTF.

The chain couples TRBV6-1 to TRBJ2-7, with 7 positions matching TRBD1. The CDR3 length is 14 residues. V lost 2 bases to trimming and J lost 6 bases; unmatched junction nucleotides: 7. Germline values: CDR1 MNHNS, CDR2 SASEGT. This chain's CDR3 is CASSEPDRVLEQYV. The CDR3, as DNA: TGTGCCAGCAGTGAACCCGACAGGGTCCTCGAGCAGTACGTC.

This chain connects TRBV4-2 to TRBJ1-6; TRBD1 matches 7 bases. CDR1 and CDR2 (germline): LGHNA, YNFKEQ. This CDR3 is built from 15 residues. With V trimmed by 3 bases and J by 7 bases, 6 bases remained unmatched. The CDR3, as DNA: TGTGCCAGCAGCCACCCGGGACAGCCAAATTCACCCCTCCACTTT. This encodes CASSHPGQPNSPLHF.

This CDR3 reads CSASMADNQPQHF. The DNA of the CDR3 is TGCAGTGCTAGTATGGCGGACAATCAGCCCCAGCATTTT. V and J are TRBV20-1 and TRBJ1-5; the D is unclear. There are 13 residues in the CDR3. Germline-derived CDR1 and CDR2 are DFQATT and SNEGSKA (reference sequence). The germline V and J ends were trimmed by 3 bases and 3 bases, with 9 bases remaining between them.

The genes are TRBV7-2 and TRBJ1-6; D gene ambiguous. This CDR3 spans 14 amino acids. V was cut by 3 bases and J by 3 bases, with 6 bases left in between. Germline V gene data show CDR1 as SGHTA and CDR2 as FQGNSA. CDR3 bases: TGTGCCAGCAGCTTTGGGAGCTATAATTCACCCCTCCACTTT. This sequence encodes CASSFGSYNSPLHF.

CDR3 protein: CANKSGGVYEQYF. The CDR3 coding sequence is TGTGCCAACAAATCCGGGGGGGTCTACGAGCAGTACTTC. The chain links TRBV27 to TRBJ2-7, with 8 bases aligning to TRBD2. Germline loops: CDR1 MNHEY, CDR2 SMNVEV (reference sequence). The V gene end was trimmed by 10 bases and the J gene end by 3 bases; junction bases not matched to a gene: 8. The CDR3 spans 13 residues.

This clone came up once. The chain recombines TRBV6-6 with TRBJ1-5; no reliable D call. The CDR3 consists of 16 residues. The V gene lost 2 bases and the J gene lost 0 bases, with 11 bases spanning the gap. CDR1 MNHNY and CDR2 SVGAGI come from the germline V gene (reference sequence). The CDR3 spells CASSYGRFYSNQPQHF. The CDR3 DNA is TGTGCCAGCAGTTACGGGAGATTTTATAGCAATCAGCCCCAGCATTTT.

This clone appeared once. The CDR3 DNA reads as TGTGCCAGCAGCTCCCCCAAGGTTGGCGCTACAGGGAATGAGCAGTTCTTC. It translates to CASSSPKVGATGNEQFF. J is TRBJ2-1 and V is TRBV5-6; maybe TRBD1 (6 bases). Germline assignment: CDR1 SGHDT and CDR2 YYEEEE. The CDR3 consists of 17 residues. Trimming removed 3 bases from V and 7 bases from J, with 23 bases in between.

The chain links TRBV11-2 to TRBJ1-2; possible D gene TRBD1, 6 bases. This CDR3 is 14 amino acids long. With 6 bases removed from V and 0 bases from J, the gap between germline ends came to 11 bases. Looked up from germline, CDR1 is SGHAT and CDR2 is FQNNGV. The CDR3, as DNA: TGTGCCAGCAGTCTGACAGGAACTAACTATGGCTACACCTTC. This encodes CASSLTGTNYGYTF.

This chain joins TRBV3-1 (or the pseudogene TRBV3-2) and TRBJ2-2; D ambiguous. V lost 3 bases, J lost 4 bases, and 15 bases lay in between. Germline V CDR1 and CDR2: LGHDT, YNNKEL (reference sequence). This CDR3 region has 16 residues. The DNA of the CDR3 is TGTGCCAGCAGCCAGTTTAGTGGTCGCTTCACCGGGGAGCTGTTTTTT. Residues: CASSQFSGRFTGELFF.

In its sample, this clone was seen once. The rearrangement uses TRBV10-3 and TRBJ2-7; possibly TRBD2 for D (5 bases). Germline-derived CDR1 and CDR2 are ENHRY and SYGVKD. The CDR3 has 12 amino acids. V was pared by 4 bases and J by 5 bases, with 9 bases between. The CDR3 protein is CAISAHGNEQYV. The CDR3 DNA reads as TGTGCCATCAGTGCCCACGGGAACGAGCAGTACGTC.

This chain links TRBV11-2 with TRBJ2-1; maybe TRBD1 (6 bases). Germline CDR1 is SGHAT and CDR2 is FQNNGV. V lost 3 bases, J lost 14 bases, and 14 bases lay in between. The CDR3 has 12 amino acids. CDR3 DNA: TGTGCCAGCAGCTTTAGAACGGGACACAAGTTCTTC. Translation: CASSFRTGHKFF.

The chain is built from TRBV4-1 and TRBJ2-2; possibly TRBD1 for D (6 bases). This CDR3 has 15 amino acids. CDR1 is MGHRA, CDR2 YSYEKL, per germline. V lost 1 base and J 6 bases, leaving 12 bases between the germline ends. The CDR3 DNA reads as TGCGCCAGCAGCCAAGCATTACAGGGAGCCGGGGAGCTGTTTTTT. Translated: CASSQALQGAGELFF.

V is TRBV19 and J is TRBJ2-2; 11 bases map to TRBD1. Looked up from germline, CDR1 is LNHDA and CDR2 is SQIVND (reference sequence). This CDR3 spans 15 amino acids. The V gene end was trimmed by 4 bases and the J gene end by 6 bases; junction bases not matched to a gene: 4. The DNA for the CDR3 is TGTGCCAGTAGTAACATGGGACAGGGGGCCGGGGAGCTGTTTTTT. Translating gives CASSNMGQGAGELFF.

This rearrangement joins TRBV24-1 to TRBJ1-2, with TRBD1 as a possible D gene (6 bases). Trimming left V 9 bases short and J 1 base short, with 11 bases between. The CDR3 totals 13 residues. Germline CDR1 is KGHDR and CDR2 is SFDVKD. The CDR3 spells CATADRNNYGYTF. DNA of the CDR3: TGTGCCACCGCGGACAGAAATAACTATGGCTACACCTTC.

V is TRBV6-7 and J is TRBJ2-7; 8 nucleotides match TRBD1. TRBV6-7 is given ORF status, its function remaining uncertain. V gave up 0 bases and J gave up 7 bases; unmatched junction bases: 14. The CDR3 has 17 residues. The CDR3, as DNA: TGTGCCAGCAGTTACTCGCGAGTTGTTCAGGGGGCCGATGAGCAGTACGTC. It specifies CASSYSRVVQGADEQYV.

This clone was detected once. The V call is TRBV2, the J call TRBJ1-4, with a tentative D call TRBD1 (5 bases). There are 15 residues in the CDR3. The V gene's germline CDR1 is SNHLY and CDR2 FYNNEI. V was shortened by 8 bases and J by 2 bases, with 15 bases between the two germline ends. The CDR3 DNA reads TGTGCCAGCGCCTGGAGGGGACTTACTAATGAAAAACTGTTTTTT. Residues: CASAWRGLTNEKLFF.

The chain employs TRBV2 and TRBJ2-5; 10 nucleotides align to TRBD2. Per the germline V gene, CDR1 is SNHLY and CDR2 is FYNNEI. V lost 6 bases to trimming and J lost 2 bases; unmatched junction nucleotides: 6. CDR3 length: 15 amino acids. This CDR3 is CASRVNSGGQETQYF. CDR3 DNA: TGTGCCAGCAGGGTGAATAGCGGGGGGCAAGAGACCCAGTACTTC.

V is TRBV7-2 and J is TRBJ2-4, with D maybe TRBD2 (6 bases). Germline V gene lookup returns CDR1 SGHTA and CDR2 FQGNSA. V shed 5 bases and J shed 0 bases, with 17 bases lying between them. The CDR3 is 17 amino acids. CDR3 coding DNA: TGTGCCAGCAGCCCCCAGGGAGGAATCGTAGCCAAAAACATTCAGTACTTC. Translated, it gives CASSPQGGIVAKNIQYF.

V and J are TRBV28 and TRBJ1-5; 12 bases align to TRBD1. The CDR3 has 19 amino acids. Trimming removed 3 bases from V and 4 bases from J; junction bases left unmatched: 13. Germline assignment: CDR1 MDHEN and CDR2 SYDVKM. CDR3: CASSFVAGQGAVRNQPQHF. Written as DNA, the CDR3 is TGTGCCAGCAGTTTCGTAGCGGGACAGGGGGCCGTTAGGAATCAGCCCCAGCATTTT.

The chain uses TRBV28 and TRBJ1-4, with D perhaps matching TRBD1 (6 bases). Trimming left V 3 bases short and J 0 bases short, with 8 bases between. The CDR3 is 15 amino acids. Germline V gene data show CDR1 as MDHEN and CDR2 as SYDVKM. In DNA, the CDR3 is TGTGCCAGCAGTTTGGACAGCCCAACTAATGAAAAACTGTTTTTT. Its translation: CASSLDSPTNEKLFF.

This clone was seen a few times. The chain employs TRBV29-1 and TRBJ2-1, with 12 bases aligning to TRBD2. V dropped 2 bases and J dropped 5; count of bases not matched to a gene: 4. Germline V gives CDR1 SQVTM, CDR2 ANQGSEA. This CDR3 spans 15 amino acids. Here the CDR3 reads CSVEILAGGNNEQFF. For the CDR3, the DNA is TGCAGCGTTGAAATCCTAGCGGGGGGGAACAATGAGCAGTTCTTC.

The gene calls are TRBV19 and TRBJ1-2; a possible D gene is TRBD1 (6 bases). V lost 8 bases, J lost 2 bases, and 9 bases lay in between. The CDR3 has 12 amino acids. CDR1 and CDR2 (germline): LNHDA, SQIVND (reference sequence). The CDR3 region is CASLDRNYGYTF. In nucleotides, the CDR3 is TGTGCCAGTCTCGACAGGAACTATGGCTACACCTTC.